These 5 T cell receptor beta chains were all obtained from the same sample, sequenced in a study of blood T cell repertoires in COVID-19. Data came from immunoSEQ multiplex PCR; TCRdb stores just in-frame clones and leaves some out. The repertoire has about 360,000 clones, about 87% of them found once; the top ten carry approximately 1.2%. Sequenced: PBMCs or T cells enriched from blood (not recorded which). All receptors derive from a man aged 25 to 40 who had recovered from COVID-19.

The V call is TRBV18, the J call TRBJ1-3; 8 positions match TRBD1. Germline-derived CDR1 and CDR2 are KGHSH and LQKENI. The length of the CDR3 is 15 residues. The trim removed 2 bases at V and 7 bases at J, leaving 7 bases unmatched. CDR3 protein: CASSPTQGETNTIYF. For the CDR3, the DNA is TGTGCCAGCTCACCAACACAGGGGGAAACGAACACCATATATTTT.

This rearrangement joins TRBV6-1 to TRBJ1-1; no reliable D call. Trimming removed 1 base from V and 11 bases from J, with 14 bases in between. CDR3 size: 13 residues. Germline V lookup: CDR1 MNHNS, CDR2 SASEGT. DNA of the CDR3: TGTGCCAGCAGTGAAGATCGCCGCCGAGCGGCTTTCTTT. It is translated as CASSEDRRRAAFF.

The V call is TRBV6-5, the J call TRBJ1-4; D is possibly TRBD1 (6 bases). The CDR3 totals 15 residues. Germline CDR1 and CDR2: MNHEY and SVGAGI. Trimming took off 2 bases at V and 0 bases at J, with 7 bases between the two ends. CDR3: CASSYTGSTNEKLFF. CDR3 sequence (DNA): TGTGCCAGCAGTTACACAGGGTCAACTAATGAAAAACTGTTTTTT.

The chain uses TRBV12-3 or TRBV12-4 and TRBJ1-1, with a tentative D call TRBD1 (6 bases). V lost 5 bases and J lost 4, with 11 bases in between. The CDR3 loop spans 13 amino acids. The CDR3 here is CASSRQGITEAFF. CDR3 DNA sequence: TGTGCCAGCAGTCGGCAGGGGATCACTGAAGCTTTCTTT.

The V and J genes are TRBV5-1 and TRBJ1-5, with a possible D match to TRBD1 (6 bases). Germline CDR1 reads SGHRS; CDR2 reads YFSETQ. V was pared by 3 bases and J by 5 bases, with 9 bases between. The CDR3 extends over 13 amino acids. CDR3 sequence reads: CASSWGRDQPQHF. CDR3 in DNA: TGCGCCAGCAGCTGGGGGCGGGATCAGCCCCAGCATTTT.